The rows below give T cell receptor beta chains drawn from one sample of a study of shared clonotypes between healthy human individuals. TCRdb's table, derived via immunoSEQ multiplex PCR, lists solely in-frame clones and lacks some. The sample shows around 940,000 clones, about three quarters of them seen only once. What was sequenced was memory CD4+ T cells sorted from blood. Receptor source: a man aged 18 to 35 in good health. The conserved cysteine and the conserved F or W are not part of the CDR3 here.

ASSVADTGSYEQY	TRBV9
ASSYSPDGEVGGYT	TRBV6-5
ATGQLTDTQY	TRBV10-3
ASGGGLGEQY	TRBV2
ASSQDLGGLAGDTQY	TRBV14
ASSPPAEETQY	TRBV18
ASSNRSTGYT	TRBV21-1
ASSAAAENTQY	TRBV6-5
ASSLGMIGNRPETQY	TRBV5-1
ASSLDLQGSKY	TRBV11-2
ATSRDVVARLVDTQY	TRBV15
AISPDQTGEAF	TRBV10-3
ASRREQGGQF	TRBV6-6
ASSLALGGSETQY	TRBV7-6
ASSPPRGLVTEAF	TRBV11-2
ATLSARSVGLTTNTGELF	TRBV19
ASSSRPGLEAF	TRBV6-6